This T cell receptor (beta chain) was sequenced during a study of somatic mutations in cytotoxic T cells in rheumatoid arthritis. General study points: Patients with rheumatoid arthritis showed a slight underrepresentation of TRBV07, a finding that was never subjected to any adjustment for multiple comparisons.

The assay was immunoSEQ multiplex PCR, and TCRdb's table has in-frame clones only and misses some. Of about 11,000 clones listed, less than 80% are singletons. The CDR3 runs to 16 residues. Germline V lookup: CDR1 SEHNR, CDR2 FQNEAQ (reference sequence). V gave up 5 bases and J gave up 6 bases; unmatched junction bases: 7. In regard to this clone: Antigen specificity is unknown.

The TCR was taken from an adult with rheumatoid arthritis. The chain employs TRBV7-9 and TRBJ2-3, with TRBD2 matching over 14 bases. The specimen sequenced was CD8+ T cells sorted from blood. The CDR3, as DNA: TGTGCCAGCAGCGTGGGACTAGCGGGAGCCTTCGATACGCAGTATTTT. This gives the protein CASSVGLAGAFDTQYF.